These T cell receptor beta chains were read from a single sample in a study of tumor-infiltrating lymphocytes in localized non-small cell lung cancer. The assay was immunoSEQ multiplex PCR, and TCRdb's table has in-frame clones only and misses some. The sample has approximately 15,000 clones, approximately 80% seen once. The sequencing sample was made of uninvolved lung tissue not adjacent to the tumor. The receptor source for this set is a human donor with non-small cell lung cancer. Both conserved end residues are part of each CDR3. D genes are given only for firm matches. Size is omitted from some rows. Given values are once, few, many or a class for expanded clones.

j_call: TRBJ2-3; v_call: TRBV4-1; d_call: -; clone_size: -; cdr3_nt: TGCGCCAGCAGGGCAGACCGCACAGATACGCAGTATTTT; cdr3_aa: CASRADRTDTQYF
j_call: TRBJ2-7; v_call: TRBV9; d_call: -; clone_size: -; cdr3_nt: TGTGCCAGCAGCGTCCACGGAACTCCAACCTACGAGCAGTACTTC; cdr3_aa: CASSVHGTPTYEQYF
j_call: TRBJ2-2; v_call: TRBV5-1; d_call: -; clone_size: -; cdr3_nt: TGCGCCAGCAGCACGCAGACTAGTACATCGGCCGGGGAGCTGTTTTTT; cdr3_aa: CASSTQTSTSAGELFF
j_call: TRBJ1-1; v_call: TRBV12-5; d_call: TRBD1; clone_size: -; cdr3_nt: TGTGCTAGTGGCCACCGGGACAGGGAGGAGTACACTGAAGCTTTCTTT; cdr3_aa: CASGHRDREEYTEAFF
j_call: TRBJ2-1; v_call: TRBV2; d_call: -; clone_size: -; cdr3_nt: TGTGCCAGCCGGTACTCCTCCTACAATGAGCAGTTCTTC; cdr3_aa: CASRYSSYNEQFF
j_call: TRBJ1-1; v_call: TRBV6-6; d_call: -; clone_size: large; cdr3_nt: TGTGCCAGCAGTTTGGAGGGAACCACTGAAGCTTTCTTT; cdr3_aa: CASSLEGTTEAFF
j_call: TRBJ1-4; v_call: TRBV6-1; d_call: -; clone_size: -; cdr3_nt: TGTGCCAGCAGTGAAGCTACAGGGACGGTTGGAAAACTGTTTTTT; cdr3_aa: CASSEATGTVGKLFF
j_call: TRBJ2-1; v_call: TRBV5-1; d_call: -; clone_size: once; cdr3_nt: TGCGCCAGCAGCTCAGCAGGGGGAGGGGATGAGCAGTTCTTC; cdr3_aa: CASSSAGGGDEQFF
j_call: TRBJ2-2; v_call: TRBV19; d_call: TRBD2; clone_size: -; cdr3_nt: TGTGCCAGTAGTACCTGGACTAGCGGGAGGGGGCCCGTCACCGGGGAGCTGTTTTTT; cdr3_aa: CASSTWTSGRGPVTGELFF
j_call: TRBJ1-1; v_call: TRBV6-5; d_call: -; clone_size: once; cdr3_nt: TGTGCCAGCAGTTATTGGGGTCGGAACACTGAAGCTTTCTTT; cdr3_aa: CASSYWGRNTEAFF
j_call: TRBJ2-6; v_call: TRBV27; d_call: -; clone_size: few; cdr3_nt: TGTGCCAGCAGTTATAACAATCCTGTACAAAGTCGGGCCAACGTCCTGACTTTC; cdr3_aa: CASSYNNPVQSRANVLTF
j_call: TRBJ2-2; v_call: TRBV19; d_call: -; clone_size: -; cdr3_nt: TGTGCCAGTAAACCCAGGCTAGGCCCGAACACCGGGGAGCTGTTTTTT; cdr3_aa: CASKPRLGPNTGELFF
j_call: TRBJ2-1; v_call: TRBV6-1; d_call: -; clone_size: -; cdr3_nt: TGTGCCAGCAGTGGTCCGGAGCCCGTTGCCTTCGGAAATGAGCAGTTCTTC; cdr3_aa: CASSGPEPVAFGNEQFF
j_call: TRBJ1-1; v_call: TRBV6-6; d_call: -; clone_size: -; cdr3_nt: TGTGCCAGCAGTAGTCGGGGGAACACTGAAGCTTTCTTT; cdr3_aa: CASSSRGNTEAFF
j_call: TRBJ2-7; v_call: TRBV11-2; d_call: -; clone_size: -; cdr3_nt: TGTGCCAGCAGCTTAGTGCTTGACACCACCTACGAGCAGTACTTC; cdr3_aa: CASSLVLDTTYEQYF
j_call: TRBJ1-2; v_call: TRBV10-3; d_call: -; clone_size: -; cdr3_nt: TGTGCCATCAGTGGGGGGAGCGGGACTGGCTACACCTTC; cdr3_aa: CAISGGSGTGYTF
j_call: TRBJ2-1; v_call: TRBV5-6; d_call: -; clone_size: once; cdr3_nt: TGTGCCAGCAGCGTGACAGGTGGGGATGAGCAGTTCTTC; cdr3_aa: CASSVTGGDEQFF
j_call: TRBJ2-7; v_call: TRBV15; d_call: TRBD1; clone_size: -; cdr3_nt: TGTGCCACCAGCACTAACCGTGGGACAGGGGTAGAGGAGCAGTACTTC; cdr3_aa: CATSTNRGTGVEEQYF
j_call: TRBJ2-7; v_call: TRBV6-4; d_call: -; clone_size: -; cdr3_nt: TGTGCCAGCAGTGAGTCCCCGAAATACGAGCAGTACTTC; cdr3_aa: CASSESPKYEQYF
j_call: TRBJ1-4; v_call: TRBV6-1; d_call: -; clone_size: -; cdr3_nt: TGTGCCAGCAGTGATCTCGAAGGTTGGAGGGGAGCAAAGGAAAAACTGTTTTTT; cdr3_aa: CASSDLEGWRGAKEKLFF
j_call: TRBJ1-1; v_call: TRBV6-1; d_call: -; clone_size: -; cdr3_nt: TGTGCCAGCAGTGACGAGGGCCTAGAACGGAACACTGAAGCTTTCTTT; cdr3_aa: CASSDEGLERNTEAFF
j_call: TRBJ2-2; v_call: TRBV5-4; d_call: -; clone_size: -; cdr3_nt: TGTGCCAGCAGCTTGTCCGCCGGGGAGCTGTTTTTT; cdr3_aa: CASSLSAGELFF
j_call: TRBJ1-4; v_call: TRBV7-9; d_call: TRBD1; clone_size: once; cdr3_nt: TGTGCCAGCAGCTTACCTTGGACAGGGGTAGAAAAACTGTTTTTT; cdr3_aa: CASSLPWTGVEKLFF
j_call: TRBJ2-2; v_call: TRBV9; d_call: -; clone_size: -; cdr3_nt: TGTGCCAGCAGCGTAGTGGAAAGTCCGGTAGCGCAACCCGGGGAGCTGTTTTTT; cdr3_aa: CASSVVESPVAQPGELFF
j_call: TRBJ1-2; v_call: TRBV18; d_call: -; clone_size: -; cdr3_nt: TGTGCCAGCTCACTCGACACCTATGGCTACACCTTC; cdr3_aa: CASSLDTYGYTF
j_call: TRBJ2-1; v_call: TRBV5-1; d_call: TRBD2; clone_size: -; cdr3_nt: TGCGCCAGCAGCTTGGGGGCTAGCGGGAGTTGGAATGAGCAGTTCTTC; cdr3_aa: CASSLGASGSWNEQFF
j_call: TRBJ1-5; v_call: TRBV5-6; d_call: TRBD1; clone_size: few; cdr3_nt: TGTGCCAGCAGCTCTGGACAGGCGAATCAGCCCCAGCATTTT; cdr3_aa: CASSSGQANQPQHF
j_call: TRBJ2-3; v_call: TRBV2; d_call: TRBD2; clone_size: -; cdr3_nt: TGTGCCAGCAGGCCGGGACTAGCAGATACGCAGTATTTT; cdr3_aa: CASRPGLADTQYF
j_call: TRBJ2-5; v_call: TRBV5-1; d_call: -; clone_size: -; cdr3_nt: TGCGCCAGCAAAGGGACGAGGCAAGAGACCCAGTACTTC; cdr3_aa: CASKGTRQETQYF
j_call: TRBJ1-2; v_call: TRBV30; d_call: -; clone_size: -; cdr3_nt: TGTGCCTGGAGTGCCGACAGGTTGGGTGGCTACACCTTC; cdr3_aa: CAWSADRLGGYTF
j_call: TRBJ1-1; v_call: TRBV20-1; d_call: -; clone_size: -; cdr3_nt: TGCAGTGCTAGGGCGAACACTGAAGCTTTCTTT; cdr3_aa: CSARANTEAFF
j_call: TRBJ2-1; v_call: TRBV21-1; d_call: -; clone_size: -; cdr3_nt: TGTGCCAGCAGCAAAGACCCCCCTAGTAAGGGACTAGCGGGTAATGAGCAGTTCTTC; cdr3_aa: CASSKDPPSKGLAGNEQFF
j_call: TRBJ1-3; v_call: TRBV4-2; d_call: TRBD1; clone_size: -; cdr3_nt: TGTGCCAGCAGTCGACTTATTGGACAGGGGTCTGGAAACACCATATATTTT; cdr3_aa: CASSRLIGQGSGNTIYF
j_call: TRBJ1-1; v_call: TRBV19; d_call: -; clone_size: -; cdr3_nt: TGTGCCAGTAGTATTTGGGTGAACACTGAAGCTTTCTTT; cdr3_aa: CASSIWVNTEAFF
j_call: TRBJ1-2; v_call: TRBV12-5; d_call: -; clone_size: few; cdr3_nt: TGTGCTAGTGGTTTCGCGAAGGGTTACTATGGCTACACCTTC; cdr3_aa: CASGFAKGYYGYTF
j_call: TRBJ1-1; v_call: TRBV4-2; d_call: -; clone_size: -; cdr3_nt: TGTGCCAGCAGCCAAGAGGAGAACACTGAAGCTTTCTTT; cdr3_aa: CASSQEENTEAFF
j_call: TRBJ2-1; v_call: TRBV7-3; d_call: -; clone_size: -; cdr3_nt: TGTGCCAGCAGCTTATACCAGAGCTATAACAATGAGCAGTTCTTC; cdr3_aa: CASSLYQSYNNEQFF
j_call: TRBJ1-1; v_call: TRBV7-2; d_call: TRBD1; clone_size: -; cdr3_nt: TGTGCCAGCAGACCGACAGGGGGCGCGAGAGTCGACACTGAAGCTTTCTTT; cdr3_aa: CASRPTGGARVDTEAFF
j_call: TRBJ1-2; v_call: TRBV5-1; d_call: TRBD1; clone_size: -; cdr3_nt: TGCGCCAGCAGCTTGGATCCAGGGGGCGACTATGGCTACACCTTC; cdr3_aa: CASSLDPGGDYGYTF
j_call: TRBJ2-7; v_call: TRBV10-1; d_call: -; clone_size: -; cdr3_nt: TGCGCCAGCAGTGGGGACACTAGCCAGCGGCAGTACTTC; cdr3_aa: CASSGDTSQRQYF
j_call: TRBJ1-5; v_call: TRBV10-2; d_call: TRBD1; clone_size: -; cdr3_nt: TGCGCCAGCGACGGGGCCCCTACAGGGGAGTTAAGGACCCAGCATTTT; cdr3_aa: CASDGAPTGELRTQHF
j_call: TRBJ1-5; v_call: TRBV6-1; d_call: TRBD1; clone_size: -; cdr3_nt: TGTGCCAGCAGTGAAGCCCTATTGTGGGACAGCGAGACCCTTAATAGCAATCAGCCCCAGCATTTT; cdr3_aa: CASSEALLWDSETLNSNQPQHF
j_call: TRBJ1-5; v_call: TRBV6-6; d_call: -; clone_size: -; cdr3_nt: TGTGCCAGCAGTTACTTTGGGGATCAGCCCCAGCATTTT; cdr3_aa: CASSYFGDQPQHF
j_call: TRBJ2-3; v_call: TRBV29-1; d_call: TRBD1; clone_size: -; cdr3_nt: TGCAGCGTTGAAGGACTTCGGGACAGGGCTACAGATACGCAGTATTTT; cdr3_aa: CSVEGLRDRATDTQYF
j_call: TRBJ2-5; v_call: TRBV7-6; d_call: -; clone_size: -; cdr3_nt: TGTGCCAGCAGCCTAGGACAGCAAGAGACCCAGTACTTC; cdr3_aa: CASSLGQQETQYF
j_call: TRBJ1-2; v_call: TRBV5-6; d_call: -; clone_size: -; cdr3_nt: TGTGCCAGCAGCTTGGTAAACTATGGCTACACCTTC; cdr3_aa: CASSLVNYGYTF
j_call: TRBJ1-2; v_call: TRBV7-2; d_call: -; clone_size: -; cdr3_nt: TGTGCCAGCAGCTTAGGGACGGCTTACTATGGCTACACCTTC; cdr3_aa: CASSLGTAYYGYTF
j_call: TRBJ2-7; v_call: TRBV2; d_call: -; clone_size: -; cdr3_nt: TGTGCCAGCACCGAAAACAGGGAACCCTCCTACGAGCAGTACTTC; cdr3_aa: CASTENREPSYEQYF
j_call: TRBJ2-7; v_call: TRBV15; d_call: TRBD2; clone_size: -; cdr3_nt: TGTGCCACCAGCAACCGACGACTAGCGGGAGCGGGGGAGCAGTACTTC; cdr3_aa: CATSNRRLAGAGEQYF
j_call: TRBJ1-1; v_call: TRBV5-1; d_call: -; clone_size: -; cdr3_nt: TGCGCCAGCAGTTTTAATACAGGGAACACTGAAGCTTTCTTT; cdr3_aa: CASSFNTGNTEAFF
j_call: TRBJ2-7; v_call: TRBV7-6; d_call: -; clone_size: -; cdr3_nt: TGTGCCAGCAGCTCGGACGCACTCTACGAGCAGTACTTC; cdr3_aa: CASSSDALYEQYF